A single sample gave rise to the 22 T cell receptor beta chains below, sequenced in a study of T cell responses to AZD1222 COVID-19 vaccine. TCRdb keeps only in-frame clones here, not all; method: immunoSEQ multiplex PCR. In the table there are about 170,000 clones, roughly 87% of which are singletons. The sequencing here drew on peripheral blood, taken on day 0 of AZD1222 vaccination. The receptor set was obtained from an adult in good health.

This chain connects TRBV24-1 to TRBJ1-4; TRBD1 matches 7 bases. The V gene end was trimmed by 3 bases and the J gene end by 7 bases; junction bases not matched to a gene: 7. This CDR3 has 15 amino acids. Germline assignment: CDR1 KGHDR and CDR2 SFDVKD. This CDR3 is CATSDPTGPGEKLFF. CDR3 bases: TGTGCCACCAGTGATCCGACAGGGCCGGGTGAAAAACTGTTTTTT.

J is TRBJ2-7 and V is TRBV20-1; D is unresolved. Germline V gene sequence: CDR1 DFQATT, CDR2 SNEGSKA (reference sequence). Deletions cut 1 base from V and 5 bases from J, with 6 bases between. This CDR3 has 11 amino acids. The CDR3 sequence: CSARVRDEQYF. The CDR3 DNA sequence: TGCAGTGCTAGAGTGCGCGACGAGCAGTACTTC.

The V call is TRBV5-4, the J call TRBJ1-4; a possible D gene is TRBD1 (5 bases). Germline lookup yields CDR1 SGHNT and CDR2 YYREEE (reference sequence). V was trimmed by 4 bases and J by 0 bases, leaving 13 bases between them. This CDR3 has 16 amino acids. As DNA, the CDR3 is TGTGCCAGCAGCCCGGGTGGGGGGGCAACTAATGAAAAACTGTTTTTT. It encodes CASSPGGGATNEKLFF.

The rearrangement links TRBV5-5 to TRBJ2-5; D ambiguous. CDR1 SGHKS and CDR2 YYEKEE come from the germline V gene (reference sequence). Trimming removed 2 bases from V and 6 bases from J, with 11 bases in between. This CDR3 has 13 residues. The CDR3 region has the DNA TGTGCCAGCAGCTTTAACAATGGAAAGACCCAGTACTTC. Its translation is CASSFNNGKTQYF.

This clone was found a few times. This chain uses TRBV6-5 with TRBJ1-6, with D possibly being TRBD1 (5 bases). Germline CDR1 and CDR2: MNHEY and SVGAGI. The CDR3 length is 13 residues. V dropped 10 bases and J dropped 8 bases, with 15 bases sitting between them. CDR3 sequence (DNA): TGTGCCACTGAAGAGACAGCGGATTCACCCCTCCACTTT. It codes for CATEETADSPLHF.

This clone was counted between two and nine times. This sequence joins TRBV19 and TRBJ1-6, with TRBD1 as a possible D gene (6 bases). V lost 7 bases and J lost 7, with 17 bases in between. This CDR3 spans 15 amino acids. The germline CDR1 and CDR2 sequences are LNHDA and SQIVND (reference sequence). The CDR3 region has the DNA TGTGCCAGTAAGGGCGGCTTGAGGGGGAATTCACCCCTCCACTTT. The encoded protein is CASKGGLRGNSPLHF.

The V call is TRBV6-1, the J call TRBJ2-7; TRBD2 matches at 8 bases. In germline, CDR1 is MNHNS, CDR2 SASEGT. The CDR3 has 15 residues. Germline trimming cut 3 bases from V and 5 bases from J; bases unmatched to any gene: 9. This CDR3 is CASSEVGRAGHEQYF. The CDR3, as DNA: TGTGCCAGCAGTGAGGTCGGGAGGGCCGGCCACGAGCAGTACTTC.

V is TRBV18 and J is TRBJ2-1; 14 nucleotides align to TRBD2. Germline V gene sequence: CDR1 KGHSH, CDR2 LQKENI. This CDR3 is built from 18 residues. Trimming cost V 3 bases and J 6 bases; bases outside gene matches: 10. In DNA, the CDR3 is TGTGCCAGCTCACCGCCCGGACTAGCGGGAGGACTAACCAATGAGCAGTTCTTC. Protein: CASSPPGLAGGLTNEQFF.

This chain joins TRBV28 and TRBJ2-7; 8 bases map to TRBD2. Looked up from germline, CDR1 is MDHEN and CDR2 is SYDVKM. CDR3 length equals 15 residues. The J segment lost 4 bases and the V segment lost 6 bases, leaving 11 bases of the junction unmatched. The CDR3 reads CASRATGTSRYEQYF. CDR3 DNA sequence: TGTGCCAGCAGAGCTACCGGGACTAGTCGGTACGAGCAGTACTTC.

This rearrangement joins TRBV10-3 to TRBJ1-1, with 11 bases identical to TRBD1. V gave up 6 bases and J gave up 6 bases; unmatched junction bases: 6. CDR3 length equals 14 residues. The germline gives CDR1 ENHRY, CDR2 SYGVKD. Here the CDR3 reads CAIRGDRGVAEAFF. CDR3 in DNA: TGTGCCATCAGGGGGGACAGGGGGGTGGCTGAAGCTTTCTTT.

The chain is built from TRBV30 and TRBJ2-7; TRBD2 agrees at 7 bases. This CDR3 region has 10 residues. Germline loops: CDR1 GTSNPN, CDR2 SVGIG (reference sequence). Trimming at V came to 4 bases and at J to 7 bases, leaving 1 base not matched to a gene. Written as DNA, the CDR3 is TGTGCCTGGATTAGCGGGGAGCAGTACTTC. It specifies CAWISGEQYF.

The sample holds one count of this clone. This chain connects TRBV7-2 to TRBJ1-1; maybe TRBD1 (6 bases). Trimming removed 3 bases from V and 0 bases from J, with 14 bases in between. The CDR3 has 16 residues. Germline CDR1 reads SGHTA; CDR2 reads FQGNSA. CDR3 nucleotides: TGTGCCAGCAGCTTCCGGGGGCCCCTTATGAACACTGAAGCTTTCTTT. Residues: CASSFRGPLMNTEAFF.

The gene calls are TRBV28 and TRBJ2-7; D gene unclear. The germline gives CDR1 MDHEN, CDR2 SYDVKM. The V end was cut by 2 bases, the J end by 4 bases, with 9 bases between. This CDR3 region has 13 residues. This chain's CDR3 is CASSLGGKYEQYF. DNA for the CDR3: TGTGCCAGCAGTTTAGGTGGCAAGTACGAGCAGTACTTC.

This sequence joins TRBV7-9 and TRBJ2-7; TRBD1 matches at 7 bases. Germline values: CDR1 SEHNR, CDR2 FQNEAQ (reference sequence). With 5 bases clipped from V and 4 bases from J, the junction kept 14 bases outside the gene matches. The CDR3 length is 16 residues. Here the CDR3 reads CASSNQGQLASYEQYF. As DNA, the CDR3 is TGTGCCAGCAGCAATCAGGGACAGCTAGCTTCTTACGAGCAGTACTTC.

About this clone: The sample holds other DNA sequences that translate to the same CDR3. The chain carries TRBV27 and TRBJ1-6, with D hard to call. The CDR3 length is 14 residues. V lost 3 bases to trimming and J lost 7 bases, with 10 bases between them. Germline V gives CDR1 MNHEY, CDR2 SMNVEV (reference sequence). The CDR3 bases are TGTGCCAGCAGTTTGAGGGAAAACAATTCACCCCTCCACTTT. This encodes CASSLRENNSPLHF.

CDR3 DNA sequence: TGTGCCAGCAGTTTGGCCTGGGGACAGGGGAGAACTGAAGCTTTCTTT. Amino acid sequence: CASSLAWGQGRTEAFF. The rearrangement uses TRBV28 and TRBJ1-1, with 10 positions matching TRBD1. The J segment lost 5 bases and the V segment lost 3 bases, leaving 9 bases of the junction unmatched. The CDR3 sequence is 16 residues long. In germline, CDR1 is MDHEN, CDR2 SYDVKM.

The chain recombines TRBV7-6 with TRBJ2-1, with 7 bases that match TRBD1. There are 16 residues in the CDR3. J gave up 3 bases and V 3 bases, and 8 bases lay outside the gene matches. Germline V CDR1 and CDR2: SGHVS, FNYEAQ. CDR3 nucleotide sequence: TGTGCCAGCAGCTTTCCTTCTCGGGACAGCTACAATGAGCAGTTCTTC. Amino acid sequence: CASSFPSRDSYNEQFF.

The chain carries TRBV7-2 and TRBJ1-1; D is unclear. V gave up 3 bases and J gave up 5 bases, with 10 bases separating them. The CDR3 sequence is 13 residues long. Germline V CDR1 and CDR2: SGHTA, FQGNSA. CDR3 bases: TGTGCCAGCAGCTTCTCTAGGGTAACTGAAGCTTTCTTT. Translating gives CASSFSRVTEAFF.

This clone was seen a single time. The chain carries TRBV14 and TRBJ2-7; 7 positions agree with TRBD2. Germline values: CDR1 SGHDN, CDR2 FVKESK. This CDR3 is built from 20 residues. Trimming removed 1 base from V and 7 bases from J; junction bases left unmatched: 25. CDR3 DNA sequence: TGTGCCAGCAGCCAAGTCCTCTCTCCTTTACACCGGGACTACCCCTGGGAGCAGTACTTC. It yields the protein CASSQVLSPLHRDYPWEQYF. The full variable domain, in which reference TRBV14 and TRBJ2-7 provide the parts outside the CDR3, is EAGVTQFPSHSVIEKGQTVTLRCDPISGHDNLYWYRRVMGKEIKFLLHFVKESKQDESGMPNNRFLAERTGGTYSTLKVQPAELEDSGVYFCASSQVLSPLHRDYPWEQYFGPGTRLTVT.

The rearrangement links TRBV7-2 to TRBJ2-1; D is perhaps TRBD2 (5 bases). CDR1 is SGHTA and CDR2 is FQGNSA in the germline V gene. V gave up 2 bases and J gave up 8 bases, with 16 bases separating them. The CDR3 is 15 residues long. CDR3 DNA: TGTGCCAGCAGCTTACAAGCGGTCGAGTGGGATGAGCAGTTCTTC. Its protein product is CASSLQAVEWDEQFF.

The chain joins TRBV10-3 to TRBJ1-4; 7 nucleotides align to TRBD1. The V and J ends lost 8 bases and 4 bases, in that order; junction bases with no gene match: 7. This CDR3 has 14 residues. CDR1 is ENHRY and CDR2 is SYGVKD in the germline V gene. The CDR3 loop reads CAIRGDSRNEKLFF. The CDR3 nucleotides are TGTGCCATCCGAGGGGACAGCCGTAATGAAAAACTGTTTTTT.

As concerns this clone: Additional DNA sequences in this sample encode the identical CDR3. The chain employs TRBV5-1 and TRBJ2-7; unclear D gene. V gave up 0 bases and J gave up 4 bases, with 2 bases separating them. CDR1 and CDR2 (germline): SGHRS, YFSETQ. The CDR3 runs 11 residues. CDR3 DNA: TGCGCCAGCAGCTTGGGGTACGAGCAGTACTTC. Amino acid sequence: CASSLGYEQYF.